This T cell receptor (beta chain) stems from a study of blood T cell repertoires in COVID-19. Trimming cost V 4 bases and J 6 bases; bases outside gene matches: 5. CDR1 and CDR2 (germline): MNHEY, SMNVEV (reference sequence). There are 13 residues in the CDR3. Per the study methods: The authors estimated nucleated cell counts from reference gene primer amplification. The data were produced by immunoSEQ multiplex PCR, yet TCRdb's version contains in-frame clones alone and is incomplete. The V and J calls and clone size come from that table; D and trimming were worked out from the DNA. The table lists approximately 350,000 clones, roughly 87% of them singletons, with 2.5% to 3% in the top ten. Cohort 3 recovered donors had two negative PCRs, clearance, or symptom resolution.

The V call is TRBV27, the J call TRBJ2-7, with 8 bases that match TRBD1. The sequenced sample consisted of PBMCs or T cells enriched from blood (not recorded which). The sequence was obtained from a woman aged 25 to 39 who had recovered from COVID-19. The CDR3: CASSSSTGGEQYF. CDR3 sequence (DNA): TGTGCCAGCAGTTCTTCCACAGGGGGCGAGCAGTACTTC.